This TCR beta chain was recorded in a study of PD-1 blockade in classical Hodgkin lymphoma. Study-level results: It was reported that newly diagnosed patients had less baseline TCR diversity than healthy donors. Patients starting nivolumab under 1 year after ASCT were excluded. Why repertoires differed is undefined; disease activity or prior therapy possibly contributed.

Here immunoSEQ multiplex PCR was the method, and the copy in TCRdb shows in-frame clones only, minus some. The table records about 26,000 clones, approximately 67% of them present only once. This clone rates as medium-sized. Its antigen remains unidentified. CDR1 is MNHNY and CDR2 is SVGAGI in the germline V gene (reference sequence). This CDR3 is 16 amino acids long. J lost 2 bases, V lost 2 bases, and 7 bases had no gene match. Following autologous stem cell transplantation, relapse occurred in every patient, and exposure to brentuximab vedotin varied. The best responses consisted of complete response, partial response or progressive disease.

This TCR was recovered from a human donor with classical Hodgkin lymphoma. The sample was peripheral blood mononuclear cells (PBMCs), taken before the second cycle of nivolumab. The rearrangement joins TRBV6-6 to TRBJ2-7, with TRBD1 matching over 9 bases. The CDR3 here is CASSYPSGTGPYEQYF. The CDR3 DNA sequence: TGTGCCAGCAGTTACCCCTCCGGGACAGGGCCCTACGAGCAGTACTTC.